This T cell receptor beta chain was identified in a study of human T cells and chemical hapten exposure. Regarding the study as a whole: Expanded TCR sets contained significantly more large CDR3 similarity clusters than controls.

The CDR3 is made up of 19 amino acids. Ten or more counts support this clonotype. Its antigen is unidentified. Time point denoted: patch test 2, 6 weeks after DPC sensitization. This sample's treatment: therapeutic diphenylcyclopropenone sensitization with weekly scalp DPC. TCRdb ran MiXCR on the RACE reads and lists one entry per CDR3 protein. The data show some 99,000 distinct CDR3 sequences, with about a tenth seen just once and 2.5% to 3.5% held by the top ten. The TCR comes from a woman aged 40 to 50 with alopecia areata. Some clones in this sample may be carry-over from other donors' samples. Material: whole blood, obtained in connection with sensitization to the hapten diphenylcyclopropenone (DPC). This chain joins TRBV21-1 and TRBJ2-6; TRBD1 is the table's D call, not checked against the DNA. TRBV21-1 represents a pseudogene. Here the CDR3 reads CASSSPNGTGGSGANVLTF. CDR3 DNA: TGTGCCAGCAGCTCCCCGAACGGGACAGGTGGATCTGGGGCCAACGTCCTGACTTTC.